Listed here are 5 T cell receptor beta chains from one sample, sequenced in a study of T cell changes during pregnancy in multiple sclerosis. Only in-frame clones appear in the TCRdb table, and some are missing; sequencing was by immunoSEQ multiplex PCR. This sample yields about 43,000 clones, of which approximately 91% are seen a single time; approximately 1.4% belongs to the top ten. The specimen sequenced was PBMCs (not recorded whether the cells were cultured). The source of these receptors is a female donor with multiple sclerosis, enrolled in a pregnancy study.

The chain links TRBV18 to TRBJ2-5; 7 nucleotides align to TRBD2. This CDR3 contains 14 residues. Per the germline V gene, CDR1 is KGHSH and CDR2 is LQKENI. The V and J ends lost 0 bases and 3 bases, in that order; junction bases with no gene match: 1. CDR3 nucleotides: TGTGCCAGCTCACCACCGAGCGGGGAAGAGACCCAGTACTTC. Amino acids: CASSPPSGEETQYF.

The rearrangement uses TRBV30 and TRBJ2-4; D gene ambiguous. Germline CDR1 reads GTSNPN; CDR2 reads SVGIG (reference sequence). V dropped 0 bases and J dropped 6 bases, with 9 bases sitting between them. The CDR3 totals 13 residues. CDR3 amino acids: CAWSVRQPNIQYF. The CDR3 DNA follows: TGTGCCTGGAGTGTCCGGCAACCAAACATTCAGTACTTC. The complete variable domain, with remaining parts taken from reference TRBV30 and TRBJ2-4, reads SQTIHQWPATLVQPVGSPLSLECTVEGTSNPNLYWYRQAAGRGLQLLFYSVGIGQISSEVPQNLSASRPQDRQFILSSKKLLLSDSGFYLCAWSVRQPNIQYFGAGTRLSVL.

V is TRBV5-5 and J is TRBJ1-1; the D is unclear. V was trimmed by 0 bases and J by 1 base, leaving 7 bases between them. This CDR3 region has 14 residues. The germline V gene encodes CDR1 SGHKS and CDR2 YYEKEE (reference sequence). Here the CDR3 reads CASSLDHQNTEAFF. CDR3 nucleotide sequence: TGTGCCAGCAGCTTGGACCATCAGAACACTGAAGCTTTCTTT. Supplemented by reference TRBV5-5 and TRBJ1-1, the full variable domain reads DAGVTQSPTHLIKTRGQQVTLRCSPISGHKSVSWYQQVLGQGPQFIFQYYEKEERGRGNFPDRFSARQFPNYSSELNVNALLLGDSALYLCASSLDHQNTEAFFGQGTRLTVV.

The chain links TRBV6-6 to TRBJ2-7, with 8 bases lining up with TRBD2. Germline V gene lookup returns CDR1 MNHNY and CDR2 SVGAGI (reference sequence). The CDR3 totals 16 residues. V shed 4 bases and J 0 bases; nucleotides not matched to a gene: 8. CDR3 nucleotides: TGTGCCAGCAGTTCGCCCACTAGCGGAAGCTCCTACGAGCAGTACTTC. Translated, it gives CASSSPTSGSSYEQYF.

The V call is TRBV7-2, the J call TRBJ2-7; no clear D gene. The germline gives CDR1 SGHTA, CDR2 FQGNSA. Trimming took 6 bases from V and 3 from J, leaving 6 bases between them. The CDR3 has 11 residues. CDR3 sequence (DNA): TGTGCCAGCAGTACACACTACGAGCAGTACTTC. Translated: CASSTHYEQYF.